This T cell receptor beta chain comes out of a study of OX40 agonist ivuxolimab in advanced cancers. Study information: Clinicians treated patients with ivuxolimab, an agonistic anti-OX40 (CD134) antibody. Patients with hepatocellular carcinoma, melanoma, renal cell or head and neck cancer made up the dose-escalation patients. Study observations and caveats: CD4+ T cells averaged fewer expanded clones than CD8+ T cells. In the expanded peripheral T cells, antigen specificity was never determined.

About this clone: Its antigen is still unknown.

Trimming took 2 bases from V and 15 from J, leaving 20 bases between them. CDR3 length: 15 amino acids. Germline lookup yields CDR1 SGHTA and CDR2 FQGNSA. Here immunoSEQ multiplex PCR was the method, and the copy in TCRdb shows in-frame clones only, minus some. The sample includes about 61,000 clones, around 89% of them seen just once. The sequencing used CD4+ or CD8+ T cells sorted from blood, collected in a trial of the OX40 agonist ivuxolimab. This sequence was found in an adult with an advanced solid tumor such as melanoma, head and neck, liver or kidney cancer. V and J are TRBV7-2 and TRBJ2-6; TRBD1 is a possible D gene (5 bases). DNA of the CDR3: TGTGCCAGCAGCTTATCGAGCCAGGGCCCTCCCTCCCTGACTTTC. Its translation is CASSLSSQGPPSLTF.